This TCR beta chain is from a study of chemoradiotherapy in HPV16-positive cancers. Findings and limits, study-wide: Candidate HPV-specific clones and E7-related TCR motifs grew in tumor during treatment. HPV-specific T cells were functionally defined from only a couple of HPV16-positive patients.

Over chemoradiotherapy, repertoires were sampled more than once. The assay was immunoSEQ multiplex PCR, and TCRdb's table has in-frame clones only and misses some. The sample has 6,000 to 8,000 clones, about 80% seen once; the top ten hold about 3%. To note about this clone: The target antigen is unknown.

The sequenced sample was blood, obtained from a patient who underwent chemoradiotherapy. The clonotype was recovered from a human donor with HPV-associated anogenital cancer.

The CDR3 bases are TGTGCCAGTACCCGACAGATCTTCATGAACACTGAAGCTTTCTTT. It specifies CASTRQIFMNTEAFF. V gene TRBV19 combines with J gene TRBJ1-1, with a weak D call TRBD1 (5 bases). The CDR3 loop spans 15 amino acids. Germline assignment: CDR1 LNHDA and CDR2 SQIVND (reference sequence). Trimming pared 7 bases from V and 0 bases from J, leaving 15 bases between. Using reference TRBV19 and TRBJ1-1 for the parts outside the CDR3, the full variable domain is DGGITQSPKYLFRKEGQNVTLSCEQNLNHDAMYWYRQDPGQGLRLIYYSQIVNDFQKGDIAEGYSVSREKKESFPLTVTSAQKNPTAFYLCASTRQIFMNTEAFFGQGTRLTVV.